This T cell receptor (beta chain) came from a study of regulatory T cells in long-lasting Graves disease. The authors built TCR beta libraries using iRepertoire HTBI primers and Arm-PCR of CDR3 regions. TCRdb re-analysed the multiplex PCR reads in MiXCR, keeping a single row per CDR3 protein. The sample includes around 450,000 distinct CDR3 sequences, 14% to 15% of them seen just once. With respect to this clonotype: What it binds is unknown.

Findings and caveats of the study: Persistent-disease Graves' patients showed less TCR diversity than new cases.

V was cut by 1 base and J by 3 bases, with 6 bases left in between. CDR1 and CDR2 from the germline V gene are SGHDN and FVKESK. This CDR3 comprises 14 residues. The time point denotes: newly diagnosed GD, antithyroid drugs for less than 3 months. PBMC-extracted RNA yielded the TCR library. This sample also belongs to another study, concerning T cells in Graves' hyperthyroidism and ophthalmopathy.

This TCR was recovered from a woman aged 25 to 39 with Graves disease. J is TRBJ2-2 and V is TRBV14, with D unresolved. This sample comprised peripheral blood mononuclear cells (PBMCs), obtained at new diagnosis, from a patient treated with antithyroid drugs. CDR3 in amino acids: CASSQGPHTGELFF. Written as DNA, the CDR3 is TGTGCCAGCAGCCAAGGTCCTCACACCGGGGAGCTGTTTTTT.